This is a list of T cell receptor beta chains from one sample in a study of cytomegalovirus exposure and HLA in healthy donors. Method: immunoSEQ multiplex PCR; TCRdb's copy keeps in-frame clones and lacks some. This table has some 100,000 clones, approximately 81% appearing once. Sample: PBMCs. The receptors shown here come from a male donor in good health and CMV-seropositive. Both conserved end residues are part of each CDR3. D genes are given only for firm matches. Not all rows give a size; the values are once, few, many and, for expanded clones, a class.

>TRBV11-3|-|-|TRBJ2-1
CASSFSGGFDLNEQFF
TGTGCCAGCAGCTTTTCGGGGGGCTTCGACCTCAATGAGCAGTTCTTC
>TRBV19|TRBD1|few|TRBJ2-1
CASSVTGGLQYNEQFF
TGTGCCAGTAGCGTTACAGGGGGCTTACAATACAATGAGCAGTTCTTC
>TRBV9|-|-|TRBJ2-1
CASSSAWVGDEQFF
TGTGCCAGCAGCTCCGCCTGGGTGGGCGATGAGCAGTTCTTC
>TRBV2|-|-|TRBJ1-1
CATNRQVHEAFF
TGTGCCACCAACCGACAGGTCCATGAAGCTTTCTTT
>TRBV4-1|-|once|TRBJ1-2
CASSAAGANYGYTF
TGCGCCAGCAGCGCCGCAGGGGCTAACTATGGCTACACCTTC
>TRBV29-1|TRBD1|-|TRBJ2-7
CSVGWTGGSEQYF
TGCAGCGTTGGTTGGACAGGGGGCTCCGAGCAGTACTTC
>TRBV18|-|-|TRBJ1-2
CASSLGTPYYGYTF
TGTGCCAGCTCACTCGGGACACCCTACTATGGCTACACCTTC
>TRBV9|-|-|TRBJ1-2
CASSVEVRGDYGYTF
TGTGCCAGCAGCGTAGAGGTCAGGGGAGACTATGGCTACACCTTC
>TRBV7-2|TRBD2|-|TRBJ2-1
CASSLFSRTSGGQYNEQFF
TGTGCCAGCAGCTTATTTTCTCGGACTAGCGGGGGGCAGTACAATGAGCAGTTCTTC
>TRBV4-3|TRBD2|-|TRBJ2-3
CASSQASALAGSTDTQYF
TGCGCCAGCAGCCAAGCGTCGGCTTTAGCGGGGAGCACAGATACGCAGTATTTT
>TRBV7-3|TRBD1|-|TRBJ2-3
CASSLWTGATDTQYF
TGTGCCAGCAGCTTATGGACAGGGGCCACAGATACGCAGTATTTT
>TRBV7-2|TRBD2|-|TRBJ2-3
CASSWGGGASPDTQYF
TGTGCCAGCAGCTGGGGCGGGGGGGCCTCCCCAGATACGCAGTATTTT
>TRBV30|TRBD1|-|TRBJ2-7
CAWSVGTGPYEQYF
TGTGCCTGGAGTGTAGGGACAGGGCCCTACGAGCAGTACTTC
>TRBV27|TRBD2|-|TRBJ2-2
CATFGLAGNTGELFF
TGTGCCACCTTCGGACTAGCGGGGAACACCGGGGAGCTGTTTTTT
>TRBV2|TRBD1|-|TRBJ1-4
CASHRGTNEKLFF
TGTGCCAGCCACAGGGGAACTAATGAAAAACTGTTTTTT
>TRBV5-1|-|-|TRBJ1-6
CASSSGTNNSPLHF
TGCGCCAGCAGCTCCGGGACAAACAATTCACCCCTCCACTTT
>TRBV4-3|-|-|TRBJ1-2
CASSQDKDTNYGYTF
TGCGCCAGCAGCCAAGACAAAGACACTAACTATGGCTACACCTTC
>TRBV5-1|TRBD2|-|TRBJ2-2
CASSYLAGVNTGELFF
TGCGCCAGCAGCTACCTAGCGGGGGTGAACACCGGGGAGCTGTTTTTT
>TRBV15|-|few|TRBJ1-5
CATSRVRQIDNQPQHF
TGTGCCACCAGCAGAGTACGACAGATAGACAATCAGCCCCAGCATTTT
>TRBV6-1|TRBD2|once|TRBJ2-7
CASSDSGGYEQYF
TGTGCCAGCAGTGACAGCGGGGGGTACGAGCAGTACTTC
>TRBV15|TRBD1|-|TRBJ2-7
CATSRDRKTYEQYF
TGTGCCACCAGCAGGGACAGGAAAACCTACGAGCAGTACTTC
>TRBV9|-|few|TRBJ1-1
CASGRDRPNTEAFF
TGTGCCAGCGGGCGAGACAGACCGAACACTGAAGCTTTCTTT
>TRBV28|-|-|TRBJ1-6
CASSLWESSYNSPLHF
TGTGCCAGCAGTTTATGGGAGAGCTCCTATAATTCACCCCTCCACTTT
>TRBV6-1|TRBD1|-|TRBJ2-1
CASSNKDRGYNEQFF
TGTGCCAGCAGCAATAAGGACAGGGGTTACAATGAGCAGTTCTTC
>TRBV5-1|-|-|TRBJ1-5
CASSSTGNQPQHF
TGCGCCAGCAGCTCTACGGGGAATCAGCCCCAGCATTTT
>TRBV4-3|-|few|TRBJ2-1
CASSQDQGGNEQFF
TGCGCCAGCAGCCAAGACCAGGGCGGCAATGAGCAGTTCTTC